This TCR beta chain stems from a study of neurological immune-mediated disorders. Whole-study findings and limits: In HTLV-1-associated myelopathy, TCR clonal expansion was greatest, whereas multiple sclerosis had the least, falling below healthy controls.

The CDR3 is 17 residues long. V was shortened by 6 bases and J by 0 bases, with 15 bases between the two germline ends. This clonotype was seen many times. Antigen specificity is unknown. cDNA was made by 5'RACE with 10-nucleotide random UMIs. TCRdb reprocessed the 5' RACE reads with MiXCR, giving one entry per CDR3 protein. The sample has roughly 30,000 distinct CDR3 sequences; approximately 5% are singletons. 950,000 to 1,000,000 sorted CD4+ or CD8+ T cells made each library. The sequence derives from a woman in her forties or fifties in good health. The rearrangement uses TRBV12-3 or TRBV12-4 and TRBJ2-6; weak D call: TRBD2 (6 bases). The sequencing sample was made of CD4+ T cells from blood. CDR3 DNA sequence: TGTGCCAGCAGACTCAAGGAGGGTATCTCTGGGGCCAACGTCCTGACTTTC. Encoded protein: CASRLKEGISGANVLTF.